The 23 T cell receptor beta chains listed next were all sequenced from one sample in a study of T-cell reconstitution after alpha-beta-depleted transplantation in children. During its preparation, the TCRbeta library received unique molecular identifiers. TCRdb reanalysed the PCR reads using MiXCR and keeps one entry per CDR3 protein. This sample has around 250,000 distinct CDR3 sequences; around 25% occur once, and the top ten carry 2.6%. The source material was PBMCs, sampled before TCRalphabeta/CD19-depleted stem cell transplant. The receptors come from a girl aged 2 to 9 with Fanconi anemia, due to receive a stem cell transplant.

Ten or more counts support this clonotype. This chain's CDR3 is CASSLWGALYNEQFF. CDR3 nucleotides: TGTGCCAGCAGTTTATGGGGGGCGCTTTACAATGAGCAGTTCTTC. The chain employs TRBV12-3 or TRBV12-4 and TRBJ2-1; tentatively, D is TRBD1 or TRBD2 (6 bases each). The length of the CDR3 is 15 residues. The V end was cut by 2 bases, the J end by 4 bases, with 12 bases between.

Many counts were recorded for this clonotype. The chain is built from TRBV7-3 and TRBJ2-1; 9 nucleotides match TRBD1. Germline V CDR1 and CDR2: SGHTA, FQGTGA. After removal of 4 bases from V and 9 bases from J, the junction contained 4 bases not matched to a gene. The CDR3 runs to 13 residues. CDR3 nucleotides: TGTGCCAGCAGCTCACAGGGGGCGGTTGAGCAGTTCTTC. Amino acids: CASSSQGAVEQFF.

The chain has TRBV5-1 and TRBJ2-3; D uncertain. With 1 base removed from V and 6 bases from J, the gap between germline ends came to 15 bases. There are 15 residues in the CDR3. The germline V gene has CDR1 SGHRS and CDR2 YFSETQ. The CDR3 DNA reads as TGCGCCAGCAGCTTGTTCCTTCGACCCACGGATACGCAGTATTTT. Encoded protein: CASSLFLRPTDTQYF.

This sequence joins TRBV9 and TRBJ2-1, with D tentatively TRBD1 or TRBD2 (6 bases each). V was shortened by 3 bases and J by 9 bases, with 13 bases between the two germline ends. CDR1 and CDR2 from the germline V gene are SGDLS and YYNGEE. This CDR3 contains 13 residues. The CDR3 here is CASSGGARVEQFF. CDR3 DNA sequence: TGTGCCAGCAGCGGGGGGGCCCGGGTTGAGCAGTTCTTC.

This clonotype has a count of ten or more. This CDR3 reads CSATQAGGDLGYNEQFF. CDR3 sequence (DNA): TGCAGTGCCACACAGGCAGGGGGGGACCTGGGCTACAATGAGCAGTTCTTC. This chain joins TRBV20-1 and TRBJ2-1; D is perhaps TRBD1 or TRBD2 (7 bases each). Trimming shortened V by 6 bases and J by 3 bases, and 24 bases separated the two germline ends. Germline-derived CDR1 and CDR2 are DFQATT and SNEGSKA (reference sequence). The CDR3 consists of 17 residues.

This chain joins TRBV12-3 or TRBV12-4 and TRBJ2-5; 7 bases map to TRBD2. V dropped 3 bases and J dropped 0; count of bases not matched to a gene: 19. The CDR3 spans 20 residues. CDR3 residues: CASSLAPFGLSGAYQETQYF. DNA for the CDR3: TGTGCCAGCAGTTTGGCCCCATTTGGCCTCAGCGGGGCGTACCAAGAGACCCAGTACTTC.

This chain joins TRBV10-3 and TRBJ2-5; the D is unclear. V was cut by 3 bases and J by 2 bases, with 7 bases left in between. The germline V gene has CDR1 ENHRY and CDR2 SYGVKD. CDR3 size: 13 residues. The CDR3 DNA sequence: TGTGCCATCAGTGACCAGGTTCAAGAGACCCAGTACTTC. Translation gives CAISDQVQETQYF.

This clonotype was detected ten times or more. The chain has TRBV7-2 and TRBJ2-7; tentatively, D is TRBD1 or TRBD2 (5 bases each). CDR1 and CDR2 (germline): SGHTA, FQGNSA. V was trimmed by 5 bases and J by 3 bases, leaving 23 bases between them. The CDR3 has 17 residues. In DNA, the CDR3 is TGTGCCAGCAGCCCAAAGAGGGGCTTGGTAGGGCACTACGAGCAGTACTTC. Encoded protein: CASSPKRGLVGHYEQYF. Variable domain in full (rest from reference TRBV7-2 and TRBJ2-7): GAGVSQSPSNKVTEKGKDVELRCDPISGHTALYWYRQSLGQGLEFLIYFQGNSAPDKSGLPSDRFSAERTGGSVSTLTIQRTQQEDSAVYLCASSPKRGLVGHYEQYFGPGTRLTVT.

This clonotype was detected ten times or more. V and J are TRBV6-5 and TRBJ1-1; 10 bases align to TRBD1. This CDR3 comprises 14 residues. The V gene end was trimmed by 2 bases and the J gene end by 11 bases; junction bases not matched to a gene: 8. Germline-derived CDR1 and CDR2 are MNHEY and SVGAGI. Here the CDR3 reads CASSYTMDRGRAFF. The CDR3 DNA is TGTGCCAGCAGTTACACAATGGACAGGGGGAGGGCTTTCTTT.

This clonotype was observed at least ten times. The gene calls are TRBV29-1 and TRBJ2-1; TRBD2 might be the D (6 bases). Germline V lookup: CDR1 SQVTM, CDR2 ANQGSEA. This CDR3 contains 16 residues. Trimming shortened V by 4 bases and J by 3 bases, and 19 bases separated the two germline ends. Here the CDR3 reads CSVGQDLAMYYNEQFF. As DNA, the CDR3 is TGCAGCGTTGGGCAAGACCTAGCGATGTACTACAATGAGCAGTTCTTC.

This clonotype was counted ten times or more. This chain connects TRBV7-2 to TRBJ2-2, with a tentative D call TRBD2 (5 bases). The CDR3 length is 15 residues. From germline, CDR1 is SGHTA and CDR2 FQGNSA. Trimming removed 0 bases at V and 8 bases at J, with 13 bases between. DNA of the CDR3: TGTGCCAGCAGCTTAGCCCCGCACCGACTAGGGGAGCTGTTTTTT. Protein: CASSLAPHRLGELFF.

The genes are TRBV6-1 and TRBJ2-1, with 10 positions matching TRBD1. The V segment lost 6 bases and the J segment 9 bases; nucleotides outside the gene matches: 5. This CDR3 has 13 amino acids. Germline lookup yields CDR1 MNHNS and CDR2 SASEGT. This CDR3 reads CASRDRGVGEQFF. Written as DNA, the CDR3 is TGTGCCAGCAGGGACAGGGGGGTAGGTGAGCAGTTCTTC.

This clonotype turned up a few times. The chain joins TRBV6-5 to TRBJ1-2; 7 bases match TRBD1. Germline trimming cut 7 bases from V and 6 bases from J; bases unmatched to any gene: 5. Germline V gene lookup returns CDR1 MNHEY and CDR2 SVGAGI. The CDR3 covers 12 residues. The CDR3 loop reads CASTSTGHGYTF. The CDR3 coding sequence is TGTGCCAGCACCTCGACAGGGCATGGCTACACCTTC.

This clonotype was seen a single time. With a much larger clone just one base away, this may be a read error. The chain recombines TRBV6-4 with TRBJ1-2; D unresolved. Trimming cost V 4 bases and J 7 bases, with 10 bases left between them. CDR3 length: 12 residues. Per the germline V gene, CDR1 is MRHNA and CDR2 is SNTAGT. The CDR3, as DNA: TGTGCCAGCAGTGCGGCGGAATTTGGCTACACCTTC. Translation: CASSAAEFGYTF.

The chain has TRBV12-3 or TRBV12-4 and TRBJ2-2; 9 nucleotides align to TRBD2. The ends lost 7 bases at V and 2 bases at J; junction bases unmatched: 11. The CDR3 consists of 17 residues. The CDR3 region is CASMRRRGGANTGELFF. CDR3 nucleotides: TGTGCCAGCATGCGGAGGCGCGGGGGGGCCAACACCGGGGAGCTGTTTTTT.

This clonotype has a count of ten or more. V gene TRBV5-1 combines with J gene TRBJ2-3; the match to TRBD2 covers 10 bases. Losses at the gene ends were 4 bases for V and 7 bases for J; bases not matched to a gene: 6. The CDR3 loop spans 14 amino acids. Germline V lookup: CDR1 SGHRS, CDR2 YFSETQ. CDR3 bases: TGCGCCAGCAGCCCGAGCGGGGGGGCCAATACGCAGTATTTT. This gives the protein CASSPSGGANTQYF.

The V call is TRBV29-1, the J call TRBJ2-1; 8 bases map to TRBD1. The CDR3 is 14 residues long. Per the germline V gene, CDR1 is SQVTM and CDR2 is ANQGSEA. The junction had 4 bases not matched to a gene; V was cut back by 3 bases and J by 3 bases. The CDR3 is CSVEQGAVYNEQFF. The CDR3 region has the DNA TGCAGCGTTGAGCAGGGGGCCGTCTACAATGAGCAGTTCTTC.

The gene calls are TRBV7-2 and TRBJ2-7, with 11 nucleotides matching TRBD2. The CDR3 runs 16 residues. The V gene's germline CDR1 is SGHTA and CDR2 FQGNSA. V shed 4 bases, J shed 1 base, and the junction held 6 bases outside the gene matches. CDR3 region: CASSSRRLAGSYEQYF. The CDR3 coding sequence is TGTGCCAGCAGCTCCCGAAGACTAGCGGGATCCTACGAGCAGTACTTC.

This clonotype appeared many times. As the CDR3 is not closed by the conserved phenylalanine or tryptophan, this likely results from a read error. The DNA is left out, because the CDR3 cannot be placed on it with certainty; the CDR3 is given as TCRdb lists it. V is TRBV6-5 and J is TRBJ2-1; the D call in the table, TRBD2, was not verified against the DNA. Per the germline V gene, CDR1 is MNHEY and CDR2 is SVGAGI. Ends included, the CDR3 has 13 residues. Here the CDR3 reads CASSYSPSGRVSL.

This clonotype was detected a few times. The V call is TRBV10-3, the J call TRBJ2-7; D perhaps matches TRBD1 (6 bases). CDR1 is ENHRY and CDR2 is SYGVKD in the germline V gene. The CDR3 runs to 14 residues. Between the trimmed V and J ends, which lost 1 base and 3 bases, there was a span of 10 bases. This CDR3 reads CAISELTGYYEQYF. CDR3 nucleotides: TGTGCCATCAGTGAGTTAACAGGGTACTACGAGCAGTACTTC.

Of note for this clonotype: A read error is possible here, since a much larger clone lies one base away. V and J are TRBV3-1 and TRBJ2-7, with D perhaps TRBD2 (5 bases). Per germline, CDR1 LGHDT and CDR2 YNNKEL (reference sequence). The CDR3 runs 15 residues. The chain's CDR3 is CASCQGPGKNYEQYF. The DNA of the CDR3 is TGTGCCAGCTGCCAAGGTCCCGGGAAAAACTACGAGCAGTACTTC.

This clonotype showed up many times. The V and J genes are TRBV10-3 and TRBJ2-7; possibly TRBD1 for D (5 bases). CDR3 length: 15 amino acids. Germline loops: CDR1 ENHRY, CDR2 SYGVKD. The V and J ends lost 4 bases and 3 bases respectively, with 16 bases between them. CDR3 in amino acids: CAISVGQGGNYEQYF. The DNA for the CDR3 is TGTGCCATCAGTGTAGGGCAGGGTGGAAACTACGAGCAGTACTTC.

This clonotype has ten or more counts. The chain links TRBV20-1 to TRBJ1-4; 7 positions match TRBD1. Germline V gene data show CDR1 as DFQATT and CDR2 as SNEGSKA (reference sequence). This CDR3 has 13 residues. J lost 3 bases, V lost 6 bases, and 4 bases had no gene match. The CDR3 sequence: CSAKTGPNEKLFF. The CDR3, as DNA: TGCAGTGCCAAGACAGGGCCTAATGAAAAACTGTTTTTT.